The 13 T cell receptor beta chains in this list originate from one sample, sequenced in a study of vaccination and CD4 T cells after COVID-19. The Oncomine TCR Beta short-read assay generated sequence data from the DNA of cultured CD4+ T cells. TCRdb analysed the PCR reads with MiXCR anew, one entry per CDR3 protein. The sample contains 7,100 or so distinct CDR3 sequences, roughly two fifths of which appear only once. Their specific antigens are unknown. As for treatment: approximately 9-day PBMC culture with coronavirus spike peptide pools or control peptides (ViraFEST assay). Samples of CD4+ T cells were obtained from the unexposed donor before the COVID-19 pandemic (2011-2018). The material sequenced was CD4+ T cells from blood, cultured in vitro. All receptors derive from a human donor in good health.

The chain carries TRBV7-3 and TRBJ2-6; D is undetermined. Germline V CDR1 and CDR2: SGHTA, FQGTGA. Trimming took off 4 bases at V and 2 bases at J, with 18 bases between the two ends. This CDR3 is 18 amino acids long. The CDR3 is CASSSIGPLYPGANVLTF. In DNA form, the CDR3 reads TGTGCCAGCAGCTCCATAGGGCCCCTTTATCCTGGGGCCAACGTCCTGACTTTC.

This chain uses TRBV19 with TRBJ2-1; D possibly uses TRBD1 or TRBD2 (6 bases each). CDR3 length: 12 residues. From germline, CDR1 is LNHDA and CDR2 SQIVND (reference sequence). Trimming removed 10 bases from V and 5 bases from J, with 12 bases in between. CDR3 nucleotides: TGTGCCATAGGGGGGCGTGACAATGAGCAGTTCTTC. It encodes CAIGGRDNEQFF.

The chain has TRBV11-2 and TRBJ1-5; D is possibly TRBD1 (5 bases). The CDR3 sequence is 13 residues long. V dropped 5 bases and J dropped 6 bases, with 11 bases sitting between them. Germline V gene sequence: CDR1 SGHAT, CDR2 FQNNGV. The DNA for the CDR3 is TGTGCCAGCAGCCACGGGGACGGTCAGCCCCAGCATTTT. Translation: CASSHGDGQPQHF.

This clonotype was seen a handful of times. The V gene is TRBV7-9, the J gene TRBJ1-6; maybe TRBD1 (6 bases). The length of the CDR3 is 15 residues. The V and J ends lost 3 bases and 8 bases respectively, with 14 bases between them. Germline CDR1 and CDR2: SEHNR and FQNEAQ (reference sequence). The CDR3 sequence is CASSFERPGDSPLHF. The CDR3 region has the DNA TGTGCCAGCAGCTTCGAAAGACCAGGGGATTCACCCCTCCACTTT.

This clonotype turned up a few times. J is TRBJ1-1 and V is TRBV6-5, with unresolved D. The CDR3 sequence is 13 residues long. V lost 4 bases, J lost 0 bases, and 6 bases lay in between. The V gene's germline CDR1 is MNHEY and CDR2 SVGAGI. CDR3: CASSSSLNTEAFF. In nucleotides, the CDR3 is TGTGCCAGCAGTTCCAGCCTGAACACTGAAGCTTTCTTT.

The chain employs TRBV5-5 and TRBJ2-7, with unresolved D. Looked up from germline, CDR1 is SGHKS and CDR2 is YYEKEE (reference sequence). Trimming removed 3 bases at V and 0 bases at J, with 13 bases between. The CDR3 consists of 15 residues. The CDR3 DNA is TGTGCCAGCAGCTCCCCTGTGGTGAGCTCCTACGAGCAGTACTTC. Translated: CASSSPVVSSYEQYF.

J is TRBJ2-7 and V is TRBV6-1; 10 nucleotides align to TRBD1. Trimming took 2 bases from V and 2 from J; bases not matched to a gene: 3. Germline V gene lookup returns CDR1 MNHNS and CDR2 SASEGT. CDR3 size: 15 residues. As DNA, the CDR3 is TGTGCCAGCAGTGAACAAGGGACAGGGGCCTACGAGCAGTACTTC. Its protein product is CASSEQGTGAYEQYF.

In DNA form, the CDR3 reads TGTGCCACATCCCCCCCACAGGCGAGCACTGAAGCTTTCTTT. Protein sequence: CATSPPQASTEAFF. This chain links TRBV6-1 with TRBJ1-1, with D tentatively TRBD1 (5 bases). The CDR3 has 14 residues. CDR1 is MNHNS and CDR2 is SASEGT in the germline V gene. V was clipped by 10 bases and J by 4 bases, with 19 bases between them.

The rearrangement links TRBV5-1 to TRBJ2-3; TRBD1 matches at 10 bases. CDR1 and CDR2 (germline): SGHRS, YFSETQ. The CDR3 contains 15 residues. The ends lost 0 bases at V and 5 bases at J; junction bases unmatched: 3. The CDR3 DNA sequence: TGCGCCAGCAGCTTGGCGACAGGGGGCTTAGATACGCAGTATTTT. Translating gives CASSLATGGLDTQYF.

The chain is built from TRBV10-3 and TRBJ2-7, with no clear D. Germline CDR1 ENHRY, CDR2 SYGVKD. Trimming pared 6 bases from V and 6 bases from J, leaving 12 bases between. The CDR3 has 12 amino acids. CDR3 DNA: TGTGCCATCAGGCCCGAAGGCGGCGAGCAGTACTTC. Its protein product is CAIRPEGGEQYF.

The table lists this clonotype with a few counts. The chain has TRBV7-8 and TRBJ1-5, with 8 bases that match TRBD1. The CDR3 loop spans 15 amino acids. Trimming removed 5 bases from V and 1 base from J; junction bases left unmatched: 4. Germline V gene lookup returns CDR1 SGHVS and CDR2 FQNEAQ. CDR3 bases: TGTGCCAGCAGCCGCAGGGACAGGAGCAATCAGCCCCAGCATTTT. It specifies CASSRRDRSNQPQHF.

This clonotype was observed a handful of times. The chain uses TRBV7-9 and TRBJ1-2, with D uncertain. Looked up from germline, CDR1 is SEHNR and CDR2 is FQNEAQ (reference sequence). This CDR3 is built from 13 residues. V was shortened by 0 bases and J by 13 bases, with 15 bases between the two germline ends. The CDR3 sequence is CASSLAAPFESTF. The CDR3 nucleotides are TGTGCCAGCAGCTTAGCAGCACCCTTCGAATCCACCTTC.

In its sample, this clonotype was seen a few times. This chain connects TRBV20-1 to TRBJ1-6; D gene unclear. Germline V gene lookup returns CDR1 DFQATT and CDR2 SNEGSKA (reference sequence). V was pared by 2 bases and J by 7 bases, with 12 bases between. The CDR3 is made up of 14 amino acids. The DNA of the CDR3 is TGCAGTGCTAGATTTCCGGACCTAAATTCACCCCTCCACTTT. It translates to CSARFPDLNSPLHF.